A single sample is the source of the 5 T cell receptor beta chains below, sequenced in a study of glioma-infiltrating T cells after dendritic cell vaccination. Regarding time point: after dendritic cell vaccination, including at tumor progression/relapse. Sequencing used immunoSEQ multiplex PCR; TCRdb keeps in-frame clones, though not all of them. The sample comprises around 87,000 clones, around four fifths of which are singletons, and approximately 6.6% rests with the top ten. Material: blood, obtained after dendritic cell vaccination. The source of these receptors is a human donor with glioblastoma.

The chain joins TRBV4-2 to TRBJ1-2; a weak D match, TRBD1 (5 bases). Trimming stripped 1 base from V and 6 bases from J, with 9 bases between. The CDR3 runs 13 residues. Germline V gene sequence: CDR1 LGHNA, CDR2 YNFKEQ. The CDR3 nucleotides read TGTGCCAGCAGCCAAGGAGTCAGGGATGGCTACACCTTC. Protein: CASSQGVRDGYTF.

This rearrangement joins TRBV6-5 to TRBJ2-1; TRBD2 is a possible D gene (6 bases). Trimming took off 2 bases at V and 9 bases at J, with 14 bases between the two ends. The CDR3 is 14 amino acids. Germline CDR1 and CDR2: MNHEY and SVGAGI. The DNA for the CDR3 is TGTGCCAGCAGTTACCCTGGAGGGGACGGTGAGCAGTTCTTC. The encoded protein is CASSYPGGDGEQFF.

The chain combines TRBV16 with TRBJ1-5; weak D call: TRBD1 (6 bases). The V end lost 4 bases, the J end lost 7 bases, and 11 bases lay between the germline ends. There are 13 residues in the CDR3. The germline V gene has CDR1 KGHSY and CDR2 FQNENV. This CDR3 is CASSPDRIQPQHF. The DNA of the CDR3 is TGTGCCAGCAGCCCCGACAGGATCCAGCCCCAGCATTTT.

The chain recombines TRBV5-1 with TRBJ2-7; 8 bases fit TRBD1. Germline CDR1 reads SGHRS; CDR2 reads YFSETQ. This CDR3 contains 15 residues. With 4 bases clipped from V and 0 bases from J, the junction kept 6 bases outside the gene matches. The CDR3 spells CASSPGRGHSYEQYF. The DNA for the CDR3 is TGCGCCAGCAGCCCCGGCAGGGGGCACTCCTACGAGCAGTACTTC.

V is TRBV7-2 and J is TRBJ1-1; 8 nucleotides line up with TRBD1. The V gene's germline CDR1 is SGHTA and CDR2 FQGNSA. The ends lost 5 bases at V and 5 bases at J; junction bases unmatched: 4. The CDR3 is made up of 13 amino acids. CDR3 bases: TGTGCCAGCAGCGACAGGGGTCGAACTGAAGCTTTCTTT. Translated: CASSDRGRTEAFF.